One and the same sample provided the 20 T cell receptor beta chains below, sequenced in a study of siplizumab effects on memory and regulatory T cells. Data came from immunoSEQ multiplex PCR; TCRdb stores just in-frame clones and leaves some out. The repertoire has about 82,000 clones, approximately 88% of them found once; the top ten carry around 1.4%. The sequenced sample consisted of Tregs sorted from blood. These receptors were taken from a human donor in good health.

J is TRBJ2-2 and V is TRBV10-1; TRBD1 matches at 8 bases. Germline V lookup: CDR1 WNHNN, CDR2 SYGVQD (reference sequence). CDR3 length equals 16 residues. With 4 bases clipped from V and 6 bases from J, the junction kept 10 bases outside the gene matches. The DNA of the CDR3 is TGCGCCAGCAGTGGGGGGGACAGGAGGGGATCCGGGGAGCTGTTTTTT. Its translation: CASSGGDRRGSGELFF.

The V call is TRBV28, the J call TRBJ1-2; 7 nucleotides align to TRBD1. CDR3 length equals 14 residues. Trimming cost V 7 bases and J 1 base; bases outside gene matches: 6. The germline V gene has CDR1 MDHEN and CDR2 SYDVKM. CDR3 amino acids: CASTAGGNNYGYTF. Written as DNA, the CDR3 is TGTGCCAGCACCGCAGGGGGAAATAACTATGGCTACACCTTC.

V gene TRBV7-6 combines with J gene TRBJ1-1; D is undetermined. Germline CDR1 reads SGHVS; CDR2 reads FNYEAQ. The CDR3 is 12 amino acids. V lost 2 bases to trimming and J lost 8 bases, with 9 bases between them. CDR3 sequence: CASSLWGGEAFF. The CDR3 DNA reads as TGTGCCAGCAGCTTATGGGGAGGGGAAGCTTTCTTT.

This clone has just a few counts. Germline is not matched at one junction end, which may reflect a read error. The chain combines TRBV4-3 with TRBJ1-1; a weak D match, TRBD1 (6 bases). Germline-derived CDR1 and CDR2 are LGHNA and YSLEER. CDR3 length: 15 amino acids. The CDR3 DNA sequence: TGCGCCAGCAGCCAAGATTACAGGGCGAACGCTGAAGCTTTCTTT. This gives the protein CASSQDYRANAEAFF.

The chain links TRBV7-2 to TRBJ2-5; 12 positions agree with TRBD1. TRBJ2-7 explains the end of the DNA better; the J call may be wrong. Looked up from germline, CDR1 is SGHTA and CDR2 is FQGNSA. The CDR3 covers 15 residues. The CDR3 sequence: CASSYRDRGLYEQYF. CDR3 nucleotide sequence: TGTGCCAGCAGTTACCGGGACAGGGGGCTCTACGAGCAGTACTTC.

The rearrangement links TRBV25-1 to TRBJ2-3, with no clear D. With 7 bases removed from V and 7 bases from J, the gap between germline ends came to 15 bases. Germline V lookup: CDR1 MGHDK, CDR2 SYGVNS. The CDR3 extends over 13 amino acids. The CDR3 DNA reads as TGTGCCAGCATGGGTACCCTCTACTATACGCAGTATTTT. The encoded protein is CASMGTLYYTQYF.

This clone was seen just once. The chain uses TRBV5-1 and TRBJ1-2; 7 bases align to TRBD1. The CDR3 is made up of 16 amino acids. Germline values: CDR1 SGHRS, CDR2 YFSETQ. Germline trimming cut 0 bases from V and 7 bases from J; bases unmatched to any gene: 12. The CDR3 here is CASSLGGGQVGPGYTF. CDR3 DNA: TGCGCCAGCAGCTTGGGGGGTGGACAGGTGGGACCTGGCTACACCTTC. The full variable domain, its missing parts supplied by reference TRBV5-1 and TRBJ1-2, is KAGVTQTPRYLIKTRGQQVTLSCSPISGHRSVSWYQQTPGQGLQFLFEYFSETQRNKGNFPGRFSGRQFSNSRSEMNVSTLELGDSALYLCASSLGGGQVGPGYTFGSGTRLTVV.

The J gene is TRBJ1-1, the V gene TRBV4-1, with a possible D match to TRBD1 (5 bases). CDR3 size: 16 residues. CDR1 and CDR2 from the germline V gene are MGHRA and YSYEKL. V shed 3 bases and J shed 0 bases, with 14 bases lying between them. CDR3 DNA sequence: TGCGCCAGCAGCCAGAGTCTGCGGGGGTTGAACACTGAAGCTTTCTTT. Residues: CASSQSLRGLNTEAFF.

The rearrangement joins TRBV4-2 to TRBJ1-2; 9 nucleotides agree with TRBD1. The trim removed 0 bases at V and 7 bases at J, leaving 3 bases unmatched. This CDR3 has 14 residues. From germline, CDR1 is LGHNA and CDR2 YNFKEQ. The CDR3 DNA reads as TGTGCCAGCAGCCAAGATACAGGGGGCCTTGGCTACACCTTC. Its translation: CASSQDTGGLGYTF.

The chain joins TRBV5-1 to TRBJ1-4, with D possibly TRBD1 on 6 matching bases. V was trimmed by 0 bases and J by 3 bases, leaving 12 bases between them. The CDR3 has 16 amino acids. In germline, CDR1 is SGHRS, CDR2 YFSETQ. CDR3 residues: CASSLGSWTANEKLFF. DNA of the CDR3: TGCGCCAGCAGCTTGGGATCATGGACAGCTAATGAAAAACTGTTTTTT.

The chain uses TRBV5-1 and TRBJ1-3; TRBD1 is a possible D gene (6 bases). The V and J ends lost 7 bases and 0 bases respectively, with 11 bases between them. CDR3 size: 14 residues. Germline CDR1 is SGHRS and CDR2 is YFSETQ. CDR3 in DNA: TGCGCCAGCTCTACAGGGACCTCTGGAAACACCATATATTTT. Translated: CASSTGTSGNTIYF.

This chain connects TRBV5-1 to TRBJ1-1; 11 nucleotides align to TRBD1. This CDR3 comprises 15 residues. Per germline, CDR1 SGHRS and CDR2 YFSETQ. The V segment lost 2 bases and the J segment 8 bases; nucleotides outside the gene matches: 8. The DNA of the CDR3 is TGCGCCAGCAGCTTATCCGGGACAGGGGGATTCGAAGCTTTCTTT. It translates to CASSLSGTGGFEAFF.

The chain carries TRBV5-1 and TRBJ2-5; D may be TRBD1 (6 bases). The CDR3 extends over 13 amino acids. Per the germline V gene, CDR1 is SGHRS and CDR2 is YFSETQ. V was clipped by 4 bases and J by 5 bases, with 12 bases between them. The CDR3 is CASSKQGWETQYF. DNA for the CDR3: TGCGCCAGCAGCAAACAGGGCTGGGAGACCCAGTACTTC.

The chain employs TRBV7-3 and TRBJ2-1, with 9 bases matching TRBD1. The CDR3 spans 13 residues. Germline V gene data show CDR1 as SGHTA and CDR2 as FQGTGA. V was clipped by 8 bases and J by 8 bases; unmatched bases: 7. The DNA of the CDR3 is TGTGCCAGCTCCTTGGGACAGGGATATGAGCAGTTCTTC. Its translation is CASSLGQGYEQFF.

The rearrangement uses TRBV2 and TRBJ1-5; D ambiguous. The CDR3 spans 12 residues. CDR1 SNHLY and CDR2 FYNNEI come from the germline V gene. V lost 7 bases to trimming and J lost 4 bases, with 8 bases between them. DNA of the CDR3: TGTGCCAGCACCCGGGGTAATCAGCCCCAGCATTTT. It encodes CASTRGNQPQHF.

The CDR3 sequence is CASSLEGRAGNTIYF. The DNA for the CDR3 is TGCGCCAGCAGCTTAGAGGGAAGGGCTGGAAACACCATATATTTT. The chain has TRBV5-1 and TRBJ1-3; D gene ambiguous. Germline lookup yields CDR1 SGHRS and CDR2 YFSETQ. This CDR3 spans 15 amino acids. The V and J ends lost 2 bases and 2 bases respectively, with 11 bases between them.

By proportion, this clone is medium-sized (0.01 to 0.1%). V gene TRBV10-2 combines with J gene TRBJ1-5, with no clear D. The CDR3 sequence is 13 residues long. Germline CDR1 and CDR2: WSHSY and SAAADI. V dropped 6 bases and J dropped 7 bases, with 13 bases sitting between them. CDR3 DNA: TGCGCCAGCAGAGATAAGGGAGGGCAGCCCCAGCATTTT. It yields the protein CASRDKGGQPQHF.

CDR3 nucleotides: TGCGCCAGCAGGGGGGGACAGGGCTACGAGCAGTACTTC. This encodes CASRGGQGYEQYF. The V call is TRBV5-1, the J call TRBJ2-7; 9 bases map to TRBD1. The CDR3 totals 13 residues. V lost 5 bases, J lost 3 bases, and 3 bases stayed unmatched. CDR1 and CDR2 from the germline V gene are SGHRS and YFSETQ. Full variable domain (outside the CDR3, taken from reference TRBV5-1 and TRBJ2-7): KAGVTQTPRYLIKTRGQQVTLSCSPISGHRSVSWYQQTPGQGLQFLFEYFSETQRNKGNFPGRFSGRQFSNSRSEMNVSTLELGDSALYLCASRGGQGYEQYFGPGTRLTVT.

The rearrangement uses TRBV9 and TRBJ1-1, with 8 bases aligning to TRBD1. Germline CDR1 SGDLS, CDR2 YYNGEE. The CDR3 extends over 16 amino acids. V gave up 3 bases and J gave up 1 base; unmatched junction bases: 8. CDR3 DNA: TGTGCCAGCAGCGCCGGACAGGGCAATGCGAACACTGAAGCTTTCTTT. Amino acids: CASSAGQGNANTEAFF.

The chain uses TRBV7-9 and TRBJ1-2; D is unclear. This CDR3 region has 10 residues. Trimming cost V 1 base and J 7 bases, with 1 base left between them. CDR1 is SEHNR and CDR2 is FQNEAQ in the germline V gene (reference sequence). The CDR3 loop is CASSLGGYTF. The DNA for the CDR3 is TGTGCCAGCAGCTTAGGTGGCTACACCTTC.